The 32 T cell receptor beta chains below come from one sample, sequenced in a study of blood T cell repertoires in COVID-19. Using immunoSEQ multiplex PCR, the repertoire was profiled, and TCRdb retains in-frame clones only, with some absent. The table shows nearly 90,000 clones, with about 91% occurring only once. Specimen: peripheral blood. These receptors were obtained from a man aged 55 to 70 with acute or convalescent COVID-19.

The table lists this clone with a few counts. The V and J genes are TRBV2 and TRBJ2-5; no clear D gene. The CDR3 runs 13 residues. The germline gives CDR1 SNHLY, CDR2 FYNNEI. Trimming pared 5 bases from V and 5 bases from J, leaving 12 bases between. The CDR3 is CASSLGPRETQYF. The CDR3 DNA follows: TGTGCCAGCAGTCTCGGTCCGAGGGAGACCCAGTACTTC.

The chain uses TRBV24-1 and TRBJ2-3; 12 bases are shared with TRBD2. J was trimmed by 5 bases and V by 6 bases; bases with no gene match: 8. The germline gives CDR1 KGHDR, CDR2 SFDVKD. The CDR3 is 16 residues long. CDR3 nucleotide sequence: TGTGCCACCAGTCCATGGACTAGCGGGGAACTAGATACGCAGTATTTT. This encodes CATSPWTSGELDTQYF.

This chain joins TRBV5-1 and TRBJ2-1; 10 nucleotides match TRBD2. The ends lost 1 base at V and 7 bases at J; junction bases unmatched: 8. The CDR3 spans 16 residues. Germline CDR1 reads SGHRS; CDR2 reads YFSETQ. The CDR3 coding sequence is TGCGCCAGCAGCTTGCGGGAGGGACTAGCGATGAATGAGCAGTTCTTC. Protein: CASSLREGLAMNEQFF. The variable domain in full, completed from reference TRBV5-1 and TRBJ2-1, reads KAGVTQTPRYLIKTRGQQVTLSCSPISGHRSVSWYQQTPGQGLQFLFEYFSETQRNKGNFPGRFSGRQFSNSRSEMNVSTLELGDSALYLCASSLREGLAMNEQFFGPGTRLTVL.

The chain uses TRBV11-2 and TRBJ2-2; tentatively, D is TRBD1 (5 bases). This CDR3 has 13 amino acids. Germline CDR1 and CDR2: SGHAT and FQNNGV. Trimming removed 5 bases at V and 7 bases at J, with 11 bases between. The CDR3 coding sequence is TGTGCCAGCAGCGGCAGGGTTGTCGGGGAGCTGTTTTTT. This sequence encodes CASSGRVVGELFF.

This chain joins TRBV27 and TRBJ2-7; 7 nucleotides match TRBD1. CDR1 is MNHEY and CDR2 is SMNVEV in the germline V gene (reference sequence). This CDR3 comprises 15 residues. V lost 5 bases, J lost 4 bases, and 11 bases stayed unmatched. The chain's CDR3 is CASSNSPGTVYEQYF. The CDR3 DNA sequence: TGTGCCAGCAGTAACTCCCCAGGGACAGTATACGAGCAGTACTTC.

The chain employs TRBV11-2 and TRBJ2-7, with 11 nucleotides matching TRBD2. Germline CDR1 reads SGHAT; CDR2 reads FQNNGV. The CDR3 sequence is 14 residues long. Trimming at V came to 4 bases and at J to 5 bases, leaving 4 bases not matched to a gene. The CDR3 DNA reads TGTGCCAGCAGCTACACTAGCGGGAGCAACGAGCAGTACTTC. Protein sequence: CASSYTSGSNEQYF.

The chain combines TRBV7-9 with TRBJ2-1; 7 nucleotides line up with TRBD1. Germline CDR1 is SEHNR and CDR2 is FQNEAQ (reference sequence). CDR3 length equals 16 residues. Unmatched junction bases numbered 9, after V lost 3 bases and J lost 4 bases. The CDR3 DNA reads as TGTGCCAGCAGCTTGTTGGGGACAGAAAAATACAATGAGCAGTTCTTC. Translated, it gives CASSLLGTEKYNEQFF.

The chain joins TRBV25-1 to TRBJ1-2, with D possibly matching TRBD1 (6 bases). Germline-derived CDR1 and CDR2 are MGHDK and SYGVNS. CDR3 size: 12 residues. The V end was cut by 4 bases, the J end by 8 bases, with 11 bases between. CDR3 loop: CASSGPTGGYTF. The DNA of the CDR3 is TGTGCCAGCAGTGGTCCCACAGGGGGCTACACCTTC.

The chain carries TRBV6-5 and TRBJ1-2, with D possibly being TRBD1 (6 bases). Germline V gene lookup returns CDR1 MNHEY and CDR2 SVGAGI. The CDR3 contains 15 residues. Trimming took off 5 bases at V and 6 bases at J, with 19 bases between the two ends. CDR3 DNA sequence: TGTGCCAGCAGTCCCGATGGGGGCGAAGTCGATGGCTACACCTTC. Protein sequence: CASSPDGGEVDGYTF.

This chain links TRBV5-6 with TRBJ1-2; 7 nucleotides agree with TRBD1. CDR1 is SGHDT, CDR2 YYEEEE, per germline. After removal of 4 bases from V and 4 bases from J, the junction contained 10 bases not matched to a gene. The CDR3 extends over 15 amino acids. CDR3 loop: CASSPPRGTVYGYTF. CDR3 sequence (DNA): TGTGCCAGCAGCCCACCCCGGGGGACAGTCTATGGCTACACCTTC. Full variable domain (missing parts from reference TRBV5-6 and TRBJ1-2): DAGVTQSPTHLIKTRGQQVTLRCSPKSGHDTVSWYQQALGQGPQFIFQYYEEEERQRGNFPDRFSGHQFPNYSSELNVNALLLGDSALYLCASSPPRGTVYGYTFGSGTRLTVV.

The chain joins TRBV19 to TRBJ1-2; D ambiguous. Trimming took off 3 bases at V and 4 bases at J, with 9 bases between the two ends. The germline V gene encodes CDR1 LNHDA and CDR2 SQIVND (reference sequence). This CDR3 contains 13 residues. CDR3 in amino acids: CASSIGKVYGYTF. The CDR3 DNA is TGTGCCAGTAGTATCGGGAAGGTCTATGGCTACACCTTC.

The gene calls are TRBV4-2 and TRBJ2-6; possibly TRBD1 for D (5 bases). The CDR3 is made up of 16 amino acids. CDR1 LGHNA and CDR2 YNFKEQ come from the germline V gene. The V gene lost 0 bases and the J gene lost 2 bases, with 8 bases spanning the gap. In nucleotides, the CDR3 is TGTGCCAGCAGCCAAGACAGGGTAGCTGGGGCCAACGTCCTGACTTTC. It encodes CASSQDRVAGANVLTF.

V is TRBV7-9 and J is TRBJ2-5; D possibly corresponds to TRBD2 (6 bases). CDR1 is SEHNR and CDR2 is FQNEAQ in the germline V gene (reference sequence). V was clipped by 6 bases and J by 5 bases, with 13 bases between them. CDR3 length equals 13 residues. As DNA, the CDR3 is TGTGCCAGCAGGATCGGGGGTGTCGAGACCCAGTACTTC. Protein product: CASRIGGVETQYF.

The J gene is TRBJ1-2, the V gene TRBV7-9; possible D gene TRBD1, 5 bases. The CDR3 sequence is 14 residues long. The ends were cut back, 6 bases at V and 3 bases at J, with 14 bases in the middle. Per germline, CDR1 SEHNR and CDR2 FQNEAQ (reference sequence). Written as DNA, the CDR3 is TGTGCCAGCAGGCCAGAGACAGCGTACTATGGCTACACCTTC. Its protein is CASRPETAYYGYTF.

The chain uses TRBV4-1 and TRBJ2-2; D is possibly TRBD2 (6 bases). Trimming pared 2 bases from V and 4 bases from J, leaving 23 bases between. Germline V gene lookup returns CDR1 MGHRA and CDR2 YSYEKL. The CDR3 extends over 19 amino acids. The CDR3 nucleotides read TGCGCCAGCAGCCAATTAAGTCTTATTGGGGCGGGAAGCACCGGGGAGCTGTTTTTT. Amino acids: CASSQLSLIGAGSTGELFF.

The chain combines TRBV5-1 with TRBJ2-3; 13 bases are shared with TRBD2. CDR1 and CDR2 from the germline V gene are SGHRS and YFSETQ. The CDR3 extends over 16 amino acids. J gave up 4 bases and V 2 bases, and 4 bases lay outside the gene matches. CDR3 sequence: CASSLGTSGTPDTQYF. The CDR3 bases are TGCGCCAGCAGCTTAGGGACTAGCGGGACTCCAGATACGCAGTATTTT.

This chain uses TRBV2 with TRBJ2-5; 12 bases match TRBD1. Germline assignment: CDR1 SNHLY and CDR2 FYNNEI. The V segment lost 8 bases and the J segment 5 bases; nucleotides outside the gene matches: 12. There are 16 residues in the CDR3. The CDR3 region has the DNA TGTGCCAGCGCAGACGGGACAGGGGGCGCATGGGAGACCCAGTACTTC. It codes for CASADGTGGAWETQYF. The entire variable domain, with the rest obtained from reference TRBV2 and TRBJ2-5, is as follows: EPEVTQTPSHQVTQMGQEVILRCVPISNHLYFYWYRQILGQKVEFLVSFYNNEISEKSEIFDDQFSVERPDGSNFTLKIRSTKLEDSAMYFCASADGTGGAWETQYFGPGTRLLVL.

The chain couples TRBV2 to TRBJ1-1; unclear D gene. This CDR3 comprises 11 residues. V was cut by 4 bases and J by 7 bases, with 7 bases left in between. Per the germline V gene, CDR1 is SNHLY and CDR2 is FYNNEI. The CDR3: CASSAWSEAFF. CDR3 bases: TGTGCCAGCAGTGCTTGGAGTGAAGCTTTCTTT.

V and J are TRBV7-3 and TRBJ1-2, with TRBD1 matching 7 bases. Germline CDR1 reads SGHTA; CDR2 reads FQGTGA. The trim removed 4 bases at V and 2 bases at J, leaving 7 bases unmatched. The CDR3 runs 15 residues. Written as DNA, the CDR3 is TGTGCCAGCAGCTCTTCTAACAGGGGCAACTATGGCTACACCTTC. As protein: CASSSSNRGNYGYTF.

The chain joins TRBV5-4 to TRBJ2-5, with D possibly being TRBD2 (6 bases). The V end was cut by 4 bases, the J end by 4 bases, with 20 bases between. Germline CDR1 is SGHNT and CDR2 is YYREEE (reference sequence). The CDR3 has 16 amino acids. In DNA form, the CDR3 reads TGTGCCAGCAGCCCGGGGGTTGGGGGAAGGCTAGAGACCCAGTACTTC. Translated: CASSPGVGGRLETQYF.

The CDR3 protein is CASSPNPLGAGYGYTF. DNA of the CDR3: TGCGCCAGCAGCCCCAATCCGTTGGGGGCGGGCTATGGCTACACCTTC. This chain joins TRBV5-1 and TRBJ1-2, with D perhaps matching TRBD1 (6 bases). With 4 bases removed from V and 4 bases from J, the gap between germline ends came to 20 bases. CDR3 size: 16 residues. The germline CDR1 and CDR2 sequences are SGHRS and YFSETQ.

The chain has TRBV5-4 and TRBJ1-1; 7 nucleotides agree with TRBD1. In germline, CDR1 is SGHNT, CDR2 YYREEE (reference sequence). V was pared by 4 bases and J by 0 bases, with 9 bases of the junction left unmatched. This CDR3 is built from 16 residues. Here the CDR3 reads CASSGSGTALNTEAFF. The CDR3 DNA follows: TGTGCCAGCAGCGGCTCTGGGACAGCCTTGAACACTGAAGCTTTCTTT.

V and J are TRBV5-4 and TRBJ2-3, with 8 bases lining up with TRBD2. CDR1 and CDR2 (germline): SGHNT, YYREEE (reference sequence). This CDR3 spans 16 amino acids. The junction had 12 bases not matched to a gene; V was cut back by 5 bases and J by 4 bases. CDR3 loop: CASSSPRGGLSDTQYF. The CDR3 region has the DNA TGTGCCAGCAGTTCACCCCGGGGGGGCTTATCAGATACGCAGTATTTT. Complete variable domain (other parts from reference TRBV5-4 and TRBJ2-3): ETGVTQSPTHLIKTRGQQVTLRCSSQSGHNTVSWYQQALGQGPQFIFQYYREEENGRGNFPPRFSGLQFPNYSSELNVNALELDDSALYLCASSSPRGGLSDTQYFGPGTRLTVL.

This clone was recorded once. This chain uses TRBV19 with TRBJ2-4; 7 nucleotides match TRBD2. This CDR3 has 16 amino acids. With V trimmed by 1 base and J by 1 base, 4 bases remained unmatched. Germline V gives CDR1 LNHDA, CDR2 SQIVND (reference sequence). The CDR3 sequence is CASSIAQTSAKNIQYF. CDR3 sequence (DNA): TGTGCCAGTAGTATAGCCCAGACTAGCGCCAAAAACATTCAGTACTTC.

This sequence joins TRBV7-2 and TRBJ2-5, with D maybe TRBD2 (6 bases). This CDR3 is 16 amino acids long. Trimming pared 5 bases from V and 4 bases from J, leaving 20 bases between. The germline V gene has CDR1 SGHTA and CDR2 FQGNSA. The CDR3 reads CASSPLGVGGGETQYF. The DNA of the CDR3 is TGTGCCAGCAGCCCGCTGGGGGTCGGGGGTGGAGAGACCCAGTACTTC. Together with reference TRBV7-2 and TRBJ2-5, the CDR3 gives the full variable domain: GAGVSQSPSNKVTEKGKDVELRCDPISGHTALYWYRQSLGQGLEFLIYFQGNSAPDKSGLPSDRFSAERTGGSVSTLTIQRTQQEDSAVYLCASSPLGVGGGETQYFGPGTRLLVL.

The rearrangement joins TRBV19 to TRBJ2-3, with 12 positions matching TRBD2. With 8 bases clipped from V and 4 bases from J, the junction kept 7 bases outside the gene matches. This CDR3 spans 15 amino acids. The germline V gene encodes CDR1 LNHDA and CDR2 SQIVND (reference sequence). CDR3 bases: TGTGCCAGTCAGACTAGCGGGAGCGTAGCAGATACGCAGTATTTT. Residues: CASQTSGSVADTQYF.

The chain carries TRBV5-1 and TRBJ1-4, with a tentative D call TRBD1 (6 bases). Germline V gives CDR1 SGHRS, CDR2 YFSETQ. V lost 4 bases, J lost 0 bases, and 10 bases lay in between. The length of the CDR3 is 15 residues. Written as DNA, the CDR3 is TGCGCCAGCAGCAATGACAGGTCAACTAATGAAAAACTGTTTTTT. Amino acids: CASSNDRSTNEKLFF.

The CDR3 sequence is CASSYSSGHNSPLHF. CDR3 coding DNA: TGTGCCAGCAGTTACTCGAGCGGACATAATTCACCCCTCCACTTT. This sequence joins TRBV6-6 and TRBJ1-6; no clear D. Trimming removed 0 bases at V and 5 bases at J, with 8 bases between. The CDR3 spans 15 residues. Germline assignment: CDR1 MNHNY and CDR2 SVGAGI (reference sequence).

V gene TRBV10-3 combines with J gene TRBJ1-2; 7 positions match TRBD1. Germline trimming cut 6 bases from V and 4 bases from J; bases unmatched to any gene: 14. The CDR3 sequence is 16 residues long. Germline V gene lookup returns CDR1 ENHRY and CDR2 SYGVKD. The CDR3 region is CAISLKQGRFAYGYTF. CDR3 in DNA: TGTGCCATCAGCCTAAAACAGGGGAGATTCGCCTATGGCTACACCTTC.

CDR3 sequence reads: CASSFGTASYEQYF. CDR3 sequence (DNA): TGTGCCAGCAGCTTTGGGACTGCCTCCTACGAGCAGTACTTC. The rearrangement uses TRBV7-9 and TRBJ2-7; possibly TRBD2 for D (6 bases). CDR3 length: 14 residues. Germline lookup yields CDR1 SEHNR and CDR2 FQNEAQ (reference sequence). V was shortened by 3 bases and J by 0 bases, with 9 bases between the two germline ends.

This sequence joins TRBV7-2 and TRBJ2-7, with TRBD1 as a possible D gene (5 bases). Germline V CDR1 and CDR2: SGHTA, FQGNSA. CDR3 length: 15 amino acids. With 3 bases removed from V and 1 base from J, the gap between germline ends came to 13 bases. CDR3 coding DNA: TGTGCCAGCAGCTTTGGGGCCTTAATATCCTACGAGCAGTACTTC. Protein product: CASSFGALISYEQYF.

V usage is TRBV20-1 and J usage is TRBJ2-3; 7 bases are shared with TRBD2. This CDR3 is built from 14 residues. V shed 3 bases, J shed 3 bases, and the junction held 6 bases outside the gene matches. The germline gives CDR1 DFQATT, CDR2 SNEGSKA (reference sequence). This CDR3 is CSASPSGLTDTQYF. The CDR3 DNA is TGCAGTGCTAGTCCTAGCGGACTAACAGATACGCAGTATTTT.